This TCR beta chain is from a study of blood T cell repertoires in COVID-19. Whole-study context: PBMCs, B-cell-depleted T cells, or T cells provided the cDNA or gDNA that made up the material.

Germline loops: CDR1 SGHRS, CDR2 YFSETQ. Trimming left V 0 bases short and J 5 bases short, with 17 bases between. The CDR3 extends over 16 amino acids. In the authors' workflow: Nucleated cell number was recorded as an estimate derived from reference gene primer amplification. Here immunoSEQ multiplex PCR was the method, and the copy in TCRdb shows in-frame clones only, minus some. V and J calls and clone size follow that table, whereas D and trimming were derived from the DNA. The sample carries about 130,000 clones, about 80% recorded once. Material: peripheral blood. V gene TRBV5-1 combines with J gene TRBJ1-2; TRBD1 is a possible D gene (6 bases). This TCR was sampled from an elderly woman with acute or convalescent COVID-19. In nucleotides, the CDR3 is TGCGCCAGCAGCTTGGCTTCGGGCAGGGGTCAGTATGGCTACACCTTC. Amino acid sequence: CASSLASGRGQYGYTF.